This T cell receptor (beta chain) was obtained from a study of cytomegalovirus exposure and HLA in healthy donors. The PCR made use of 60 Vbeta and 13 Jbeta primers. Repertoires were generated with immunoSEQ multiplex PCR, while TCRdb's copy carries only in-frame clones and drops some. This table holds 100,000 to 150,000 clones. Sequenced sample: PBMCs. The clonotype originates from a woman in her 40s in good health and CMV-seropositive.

CDR3 region: CASSATSGVGETQYF. As DNA, the CDR3 is TGTGCCAGCAGCGCAACTAGCGGGGTGGGCGAGACCCAGTACTTC. V and J are TRBV11-3 and TRBJ2-5; 10 bases line up with TRBD2. Germline V CDR1 and CDR2: SGHNT, YENEEA. V shed 5 bases and J 5 bases; nucleotides not matched to a gene: 8. The CDR3 contains 15 residues. The full variable domain, its missing parts supplied by reference TRBV11-3 and TRBJ2-5, is EAGVVQSPRYKIIEKKQPVAFWCNPISGHNTLYWYLQNLGQGPELLIRYENEEAVDDSQLPKDRFSAERLKGVDSTLKIQPAELGDSAVYLCASSATSGVGETQYFGPGTRLLVL.